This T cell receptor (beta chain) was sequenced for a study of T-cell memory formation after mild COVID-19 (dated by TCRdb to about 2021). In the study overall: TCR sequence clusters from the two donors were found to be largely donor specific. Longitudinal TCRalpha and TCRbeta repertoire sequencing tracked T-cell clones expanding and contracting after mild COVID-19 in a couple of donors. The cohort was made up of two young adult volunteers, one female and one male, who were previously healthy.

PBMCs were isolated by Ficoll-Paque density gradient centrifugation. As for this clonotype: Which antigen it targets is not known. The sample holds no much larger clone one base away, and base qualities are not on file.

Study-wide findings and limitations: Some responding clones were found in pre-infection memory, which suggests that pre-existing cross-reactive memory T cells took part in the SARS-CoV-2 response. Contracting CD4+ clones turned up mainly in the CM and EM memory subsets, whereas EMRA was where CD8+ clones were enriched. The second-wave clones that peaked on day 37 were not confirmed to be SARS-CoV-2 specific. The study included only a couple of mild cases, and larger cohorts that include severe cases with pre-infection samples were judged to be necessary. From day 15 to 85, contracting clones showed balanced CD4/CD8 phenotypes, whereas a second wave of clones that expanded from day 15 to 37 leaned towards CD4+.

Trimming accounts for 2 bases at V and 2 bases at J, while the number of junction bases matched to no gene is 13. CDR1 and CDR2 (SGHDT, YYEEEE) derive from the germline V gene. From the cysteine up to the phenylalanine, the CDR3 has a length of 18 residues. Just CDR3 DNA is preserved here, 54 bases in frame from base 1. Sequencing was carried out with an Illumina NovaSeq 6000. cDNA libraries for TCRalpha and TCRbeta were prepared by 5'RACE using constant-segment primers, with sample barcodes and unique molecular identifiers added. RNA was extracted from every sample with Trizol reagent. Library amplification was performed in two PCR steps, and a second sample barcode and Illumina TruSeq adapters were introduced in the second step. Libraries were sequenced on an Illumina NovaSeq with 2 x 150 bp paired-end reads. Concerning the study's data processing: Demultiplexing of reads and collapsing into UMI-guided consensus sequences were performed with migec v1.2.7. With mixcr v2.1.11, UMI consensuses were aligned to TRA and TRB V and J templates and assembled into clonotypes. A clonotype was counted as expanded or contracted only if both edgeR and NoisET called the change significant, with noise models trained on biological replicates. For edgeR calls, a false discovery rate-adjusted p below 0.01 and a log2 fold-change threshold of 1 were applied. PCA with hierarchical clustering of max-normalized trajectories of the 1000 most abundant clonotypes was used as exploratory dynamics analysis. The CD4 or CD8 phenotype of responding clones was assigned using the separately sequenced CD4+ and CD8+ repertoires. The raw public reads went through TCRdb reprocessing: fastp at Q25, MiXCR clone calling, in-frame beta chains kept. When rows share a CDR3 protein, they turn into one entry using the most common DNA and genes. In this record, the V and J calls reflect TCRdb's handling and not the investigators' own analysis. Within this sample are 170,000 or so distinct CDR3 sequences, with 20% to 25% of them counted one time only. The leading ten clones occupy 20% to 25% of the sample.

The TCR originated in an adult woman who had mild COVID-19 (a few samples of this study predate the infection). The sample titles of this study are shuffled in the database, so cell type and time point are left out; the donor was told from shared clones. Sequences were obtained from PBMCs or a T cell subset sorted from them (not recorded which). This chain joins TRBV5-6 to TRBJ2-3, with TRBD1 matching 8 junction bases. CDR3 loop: CASSFGQGVLYHTDTQYF. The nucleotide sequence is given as TGTGCCAGCAGCTTCGGACAGGGCGTATTGTATCACACAGATACGCAGTATTTT.